This TCR beta chain was recorded in a study of T cell responses to AZD1222 COVID-19 vaccine. At the level of the study: Researchers grouped second doses given at about 4 or about 12 weeks into one pool.

In the case of this clone: Its cognate antigen is unknown.

Findings and caveats of the study: Two doses of AZD1222 preceded a rise in Spike-specific TCR breadth and depth.

Here immunoSEQ multiplex PCR was the method, and the copy in TCRdb shows in-frame clones only, minus some. The table shows about 150,000 clones, with around 90% occurring only once. Trimming removed 5 bases at V and 5 bases at J, with 17 bases between. The V gene's germline CDR1 is SGDLS and CDR2 YYNGEE. The CDR3 is 14 amino acids. The clonotype was recovered from an adult in good health. The sequencing used peripheral blood, collected on day 0 of AZD1222 vaccination. This sequence joins TRBV9 and TRBJ2-7; a weak D match, TRBD1 (6 bases). The CDR3 DNA is TGTGCCAGCAGTCCCCGACAGGCGGAGAACGAGCAGTACTTC. This translates into CASSPRQAENEQYF.